This section outlines one T cell receptor (beta chain) sequence together with its context. Its antigen is currently unknown. The source of the sample is a study of T cells after posttransplantation cyclophosphamide. The method was immunoSEQ multiplex PCR; TCRdb's version includes in-frame clones alone and lacks a portion of them. Of 12,000 or so clones in the sample, 85% to 95% were seen once. Study outcomes and limitations: Later blood repertoires were often dominated by clones from the donor CD8+ memory compartment. Skin or GI-infiltrating T cells shared few TRB sequences with blood.

This CDR3 contains 15 residues. Germline V lookup: CDR1 SGDLS, CDR2 YYNGEE. V was clipped by 2 bases and J by 6 bases; unmatched bases: 5. Busulfan-fludarabine conditioning, marrow transplant, and cyclophosphamide on days +3 and +4 were administered. The sample was PBMCs, taken after allogeneic stem cell transplant with posttransplant cyclophosphamide. The chain links TRBV9 to TRBJ2-3; 11 positions match TRBD1. The source of this sequence is a female patient aged 25-40 years who received an allogeneic stem cell transplant from an unrelated donor, was CMV-positive, and had no GVHD. These T cells may partly come from the graft donor. CDR3 sequence (DNA): TGTGCCAGCAGCGTTCGGACAGGGGGCGTCGATACGCAGTATTTT. Its translation is CASSVRTGGVDTQYF.